The source of this TCR beta chain is a study of cytomegalovirus exposure and HLA in healthy donors (dated by TCRdb to about 2017). For context, the study as a whole: According to a later analysis, one platform produced both the roughly 130 validation repertoires and the 666 repertoires of the first cohort. The study aimed to test whether cataloging public T cell receptors could reveal signatures of past pathogen exposure. A separate validation cohort of some 130 different subjects was used in addition to the roughly 670-subject first cohort. To predict cytomegalovirus infection status, the study combined high-throughput TCR immunosequencing, statistical association of individual TCRs with disease status, and machine learning. Study-wide conclusions, independent of this receptor: According to the authors, the approach could potentially be generalized to other disease states and immunological phenotypes. A total of 150 to 200 TCR beta chains were listed by the study as associated with cytomegalovirus. A few of the identified cytomegalovirus-associated TCR beta chains were confirmed in vitro to be specific for cytomegalovirus antigens. Across donors, most TCR sequences were observed very rarely, whereas some public TCRs were present in many individuals. Cytomegalovirus status was reported to be diagnosed by the classifier with high specificity and sensitivity in both the original and validation cohorts. A later analysis had no HLA typing for the validation cohort, so co-occurrence there was scored across all 110 or so repertoires. Subsequent analysis determined that TCRs grouped into clusters in the first cohort also showed a tendency toward co-occurrence across the approximately 110 validation repertoires, and approximately 94% of cluster scores exceeded 0.

Receptor amplification or capture employed the immunoSEQ multiplex PCR assay. Turning to the authors' computational methods: A statistical classification framework was developed to diagnose cytomegalovirus status using the catalog of TCR beta chain sequences. TCRdb mirrors the immuneACCESS table, restricted to in-frame sequences. Some clones are absent from its copies; in checked studies, under half trace to an unresolved V gene, and the reason for the others is unknown. V, J and clone size derive from that table, while D and trimming were established from the DNA sequence. The sample includes about 350,000 clones, with roughly nine tenths observed a single time. The ten largest clones add up to roughly 1.1% of the sample. This clone was detected only a few times. What antigen it recognizes has not been identified. Base qualities are not provided; no much larger clone lies one nucleotide away. The germline V gene yields MNHEY for CDR1 and SVGAGI for CDR2. From V the trimming removes 10 bases and from J it removes 5 bases, while the gene matches leave 4 bases of the junction unaccounted for. Including cysteine and phenylalanine, the CDR3 has 11 amino acids. Only the CDR3 portion is preserved as DNA: 33 bases, with reading frame beginning at the first base.

The donors belonged to the validation cohort of roughly 120 subjects, which was separate from the 666-subject first cohort. Sequenced input: PBMCs. The clonotype originates from a woman aged 25 to 39 in good health and CMV-seropositive. The sequence is built from TRBV6-5 and TRBJ1-2; the junction holds 7 bases that match TRBD1. The sequenced DNA is TGTGCCACCAACAGGGGTTATGGCTACACCTTC. It translates as CATNRGYGYTF.